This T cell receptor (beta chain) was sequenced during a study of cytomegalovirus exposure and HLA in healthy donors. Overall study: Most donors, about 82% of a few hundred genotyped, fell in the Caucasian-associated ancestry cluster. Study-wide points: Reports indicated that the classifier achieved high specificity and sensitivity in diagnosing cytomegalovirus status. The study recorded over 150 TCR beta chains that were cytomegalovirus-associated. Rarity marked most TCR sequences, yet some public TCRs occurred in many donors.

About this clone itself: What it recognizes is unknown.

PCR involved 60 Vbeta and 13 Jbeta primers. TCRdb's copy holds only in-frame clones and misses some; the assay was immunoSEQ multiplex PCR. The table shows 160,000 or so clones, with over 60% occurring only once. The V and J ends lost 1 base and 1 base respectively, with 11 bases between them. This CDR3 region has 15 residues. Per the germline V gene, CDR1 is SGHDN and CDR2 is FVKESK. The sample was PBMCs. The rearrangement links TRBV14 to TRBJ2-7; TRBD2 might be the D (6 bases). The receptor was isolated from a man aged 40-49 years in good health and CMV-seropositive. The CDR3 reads CASSQGGGISYEQYF. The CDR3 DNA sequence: TGTGCCAGCAGCCAAGGAGGCGGGATTTCCTACGAGCAGTACTTC.